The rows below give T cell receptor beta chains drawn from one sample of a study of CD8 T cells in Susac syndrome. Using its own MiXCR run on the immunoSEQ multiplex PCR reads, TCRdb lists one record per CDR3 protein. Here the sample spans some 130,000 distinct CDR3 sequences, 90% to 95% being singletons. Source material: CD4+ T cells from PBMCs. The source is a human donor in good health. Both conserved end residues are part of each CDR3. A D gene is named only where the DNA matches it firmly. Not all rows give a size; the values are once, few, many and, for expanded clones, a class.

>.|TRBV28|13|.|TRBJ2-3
TGTGCCAGCAGTTTAGGGGAGGTGGATACGCAGTATTTT
CASSLGEVDTQYF
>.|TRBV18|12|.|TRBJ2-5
TGTGCCAGCTCACCCAACCAAGAGACCCAGTACTTC
CASSPNQETQYF
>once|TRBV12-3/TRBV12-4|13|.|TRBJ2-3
TGTGCCAGCATTCAACCAGAGACAGATACGCAGTATTTT
CASIQPETDTQYF
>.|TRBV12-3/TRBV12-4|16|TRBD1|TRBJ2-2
TGTGCCAGCAGTTCGACCGGGACAGGCCTTATGGGGGAGCTGTTTTTT
CASSSTGTGLMGELFF
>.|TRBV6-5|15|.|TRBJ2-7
TGTGCCAGCAGTTACTCGTTCGCGAGGACCTACGAGCAGTACTTC
CASSYSFARTYEQYF
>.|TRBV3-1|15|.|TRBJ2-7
TGTGCCAGCAGCCAAGACGGCGTGAAAGCCTACGAGCAGTACTTC
CASSQDGVKAYEQYF
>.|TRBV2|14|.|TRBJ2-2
TGTGCCAGCAAGGACGGCGCGAACACCGGGGAGCTGTTTTTT
CASKDGANTGELFF
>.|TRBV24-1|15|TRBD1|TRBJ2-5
TGTGCCACCAGTGTCCCCGGGACAGGGCAAGAGACCCAGTACTTC
CATSVPGTGQETQYF
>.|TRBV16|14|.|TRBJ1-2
TGTGCCAGCAGCCAAACTGTGCTCGGGGATGGCTACACCTTC
CASSQTVLGDGYTF
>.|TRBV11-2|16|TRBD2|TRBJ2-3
TGTGCCAGCAGCTCTAGCGGGAGGGCCCGTGGGGATACGCAGTATTTT
CASSSSGRARGDTQYF
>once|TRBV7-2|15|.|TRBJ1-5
TGTGCCAGCAGCTTAGGGGGCGCGAGCAATCAGCCCCAGCATTTT
CASSLGGASNQPQHF
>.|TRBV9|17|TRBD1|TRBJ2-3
TGTGCCAGCAGCACAAATCCGGACAGGGCCGTAACAGATACGCAGTATTTT
CASSTNPDRAVTDTQYF
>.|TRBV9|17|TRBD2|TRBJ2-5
TGTGCCAGCAGCGTGCGGACTAGCGGGAGGGGAGAAGAGACCCAGTACTTC
CASSVRTSGRGEETQYF
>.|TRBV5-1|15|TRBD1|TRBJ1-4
TGCGCCAGCAGCTTACAGGGGGCCCTTAATGAAAAACTGTTTTTT
CASSLQGALNEKLFF
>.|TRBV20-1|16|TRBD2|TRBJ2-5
TGCAGTGCTAGTGGGACTAGCGGGAGGGCCAAAGAGACCCAGTACTTC
CSASGTSGRAKETQYF
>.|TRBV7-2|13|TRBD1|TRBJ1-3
TGTGCCAGCAGCCAAGGACAGGACGGCACCATATATTTT
CASSQGQDGTIYF
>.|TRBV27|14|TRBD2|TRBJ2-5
TGTGCCAGCAGTTTTGGGCTAGCGGGAGAGACCCAGTACTTC
CASSFGLAGETQYF
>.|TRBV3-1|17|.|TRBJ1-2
TGTGCCAGCAGCCAAGAGTTACAGGTGAAAGGTAGCTATGGCTACACCTTC
CASSQELQVKGSYGYTF
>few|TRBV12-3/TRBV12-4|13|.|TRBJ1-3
TGTGCCAGCAGCTCCGGGAGCGGAAACACCATATATTTT
CASSSGSGNTIYF
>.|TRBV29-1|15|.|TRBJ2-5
TGCAGCGTTGAACTTCCCCGGAGGCCTCAAGAGACCCAGTACTTC
CSVELPRRPQETQYF
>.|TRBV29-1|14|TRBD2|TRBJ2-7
TGCAGCGCCGCAGGGACTAGCGGGAGAGACGAGCAGTACTTC
CSAAGTSGRDEQYF
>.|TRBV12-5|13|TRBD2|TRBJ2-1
TGTGCTAGTGGAACTAGCGGGAGCGTTGAGCAGTTCTTC
CASGTSGSVEQFF
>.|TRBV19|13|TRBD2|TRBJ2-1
TGTGCCAGTAGTCTTAGACTAGCAGATGAGCAGTTCTTC
CASSLRLADEQFF
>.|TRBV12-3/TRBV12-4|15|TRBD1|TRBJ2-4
TGTGCCAGCAGTCCCAGACAGGGGGCCAAAAACATTCAGTACTTC
CASSPRQGAKNIQYF
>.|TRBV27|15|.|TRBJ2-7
TGTGCCAGCAGTTTATATGCGGTCATGAACTACGAGCAGTACTTC
CASSLYAVMNYEQYF
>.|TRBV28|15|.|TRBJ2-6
TGTGCCAGCCTCCCCGGTAGCTCTGGGGCCAACGTCCTGACTTTC
CASLPGSSGANVLTF
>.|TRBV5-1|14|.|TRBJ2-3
TGCGCCAGTAAACCGGGACGGAGCACAGATACGCAGTATTTT
CASKPGRSTDTQYF
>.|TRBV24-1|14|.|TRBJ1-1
TGTGCCACCGCGGCGAGGGGAGGCAACACTGAAGCTTTCTTT
CATAARGGNTEAFF
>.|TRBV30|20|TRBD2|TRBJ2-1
TGTGCCTGGAACAACCAAAGGACTAGCGGGAGAGACGCAGGGGAGAATGAGCAGTTCTTC
CAWNNQRTSGRDAGENEQFF
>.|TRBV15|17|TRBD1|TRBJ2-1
TGTGCCACCAGCAGAGATCCTGTAGGGGGCCAATACAATGAGCAGTTCTTC
CATSRDPVGGQYNEQFF
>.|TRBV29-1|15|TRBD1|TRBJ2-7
TGCAGCGTTGAAAAGGGACAGGGTTACTCCTACGAGCAGTACTTC
CSVEKGQGYSYEQYF
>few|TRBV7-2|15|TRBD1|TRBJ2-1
TGTGCCAGCAGCTTCCGGGACAGTACCTACAATGAGCAGTTCTTC
CASSFRDSTYNEQFF
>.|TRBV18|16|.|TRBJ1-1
TGTGCCAGCTCACCACTAGTACACGGCATGAACACTGAAGCTTTCTTT
CASSPLVHGMNTEAFF
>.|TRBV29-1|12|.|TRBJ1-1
TGCAGCGTCCGGACGGGAAACACTGAAGCTTTCTTT
CSVRTGNTEAFF
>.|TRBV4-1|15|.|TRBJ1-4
TGCGCCAGCAGCCAAGAGGGAACAGCTCTGGGAAAACTGTTTTTT
CASSQEGTALGKLFF
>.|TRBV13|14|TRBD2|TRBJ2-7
TGTGCCAGCAGCCGCCGGGACTACCCCTACGAGCAGTACTTC
CASSRRDYPYEQYF
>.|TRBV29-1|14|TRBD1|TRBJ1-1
TGCAGCTCCCGGACAGGCGGGGTGAACACTGAAGCTTTCTTT
CSSRTGGVNTEAFF
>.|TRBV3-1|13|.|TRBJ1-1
TGTGCCAGCAGCCGAGAGGGGACTGACGAAGCTTTCTTT
CASSREGTDEAFF
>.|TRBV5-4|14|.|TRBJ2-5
TGTGCCAGCAGCCTCTCCGAGGGAGTAGAGACCCAGTACTTC
CASSLSEGVETQYF
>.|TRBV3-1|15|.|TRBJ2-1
TGTGCCAGCAGCCAAGATGCCGGGGGTTGGAATGAGCAGTTCTTC
CASSQDAGGWNEQFF
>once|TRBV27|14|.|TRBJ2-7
TGTGCCAGCGCGTGGACAGAGAGCTCCTACGAGCAGTACTTC
CASAWTESSYEQYF
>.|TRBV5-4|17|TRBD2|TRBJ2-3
TGTGCCAGCAGCTCCCCAGGACTAGCGGGAGGGGAGGATACGCAGTATTTT
CASSSPGLAGGEDTQYF
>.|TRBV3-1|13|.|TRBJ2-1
TGTGCCAGCAGCCAATCCTGGCCGAATGAGCAGTTCTTC
CASSQSWPNEQFF
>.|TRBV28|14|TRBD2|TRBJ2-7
TGTGCCAGCAGCGCCTTCCAACTAGCGGGCGAGCAGTACTTC
CASSAFQLAGEQYF
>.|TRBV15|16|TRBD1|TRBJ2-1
TGTGCCACCAGCAGAGGCGACAGGGGCGCATGGAATGAGCAGTTCTTC
CATSRGDRGAWNEQFF